This T cell receptor beta chain was sequenced for a study of blood T cell repertoires in COVID-19. Overall study context: The samples span acute and convalescent COVID-19 from the United States, Italy and Spain.

In the original processing: Reference gene primer amplification gave nucleated cell count estimates. TCRdb's table, derived via immunoSEQ multiplex PCR, lists solely in-frame clones and lacks some. Clonal size and the V and J genes are those of that table, whereas D and trimming came from the DNA. There are some 380,000 clones in the sample; 88% occur only once, and roughly 1.9% lies in the top ten. Individuals drawn from 20 to 30 US areas were about 18 to 95 years old. The sequence was obtained from a middle-aged woman with acute COVID-19. The sequenced sample consisted of PBMCs or T cells enriched from blood (not recorded which).

CDR3 nucleotides: TGTGCCACCAGCAGAGCGAGGCAGGGGTATGAAAAACTGTTTTTT. Its translation: CATSRARQGYEKLFF. The rearrangement links TRBV15 to TRBJ1-4, with D possibly TRBD1 on 6 matching bases. Germline V gives CDR1 LNHNV, CDR2 YYDKDF (reference sequence). There are 15 residues in the CDR3. Trimming left V 1 base short and J 6 bases short, with 12 bases between.